The subject of this entry is one TCR beta chain. One end of the junction does not line up with germline, which may come from a read error. CDR1 SSHAT and CDR2 FNYEAQ come from the germline V gene (reference sequence). The CDR3 length is 14 residues. This record belongs to a study of OX40 agonist ivuxolimab in advanced cancers. For the study at large: The dose of intravenous ivuxolimab that patients received every 2 weeks ranged from 0.01 to 10 mg/kg.

Sequencing used immunoSEQ multiplex PCR; TCRdb keeps in-frame clones, though not all of them. The data hold roughly 70,000 clones, with roughly 87% observed a single time. Sequenced here: CD4+ or CD8+ T cells sorted from blood, sampled in a trial of the OX40 agonist ivuxolimab. The source is an adult with an advanced solid tumor such as melanoma, head and neck, liver or kidney cancer. The V call is TRBV7-7, the J call TRBJ2-5; 9 nucleotides align to TRBD2. In DNA, the CDR3 is TGTGCTAGCAGCCCGGGGACTAGCTTCGAGACCCAGTACTTC. Its translation is CASSPGTSFETQYF.